The 9 T cell receptor beta chains given below trace back to one sample, sequenced in a study of blood T cell repertoires in COVID-19. Generated by immunoSEQ multiplex PCR, the TCRdb table keeps only in-frame clones and is missing some. The data hold about 280,000 clones, with 70% to 90% observed a single time. Material: peripheral blood. The receptors shown here come from an older woman with acute or convalescent COVID-19.

V and J are TRBV29-1 and TRBJ2-7; 9 bases agree with TRBD1. V was clipped by 6 bases and J by 5 bases; unmatched bases: 14. The CDR3 spans 15 residues. The germline V gene encodes CDR1 SQVTM and CDR2 ANQGSEA. The CDR3 bases are TGCAGCGTGGCCATCGGGACAGGGTTGGGGGACGAGCAGTACTTC. Its translation is CSVAIGTGLGDEQYF.

V gene TRBV5-4 combines with J gene TRBJ2-5; unclear D gene. The CDR3 has 12 amino acids. The germline V gene encodes CDR1 SGHNT and CDR2 YYREEE (reference sequence). V lost 2 bases to trimming and J lost 3 bases, with 5 bases between them. Here the CDR3 DNA reads TGTGCCAGCAGCTTTTCCGAAGAGACCCAGTACTTC. This gives the protein CASSFSEETQYF.

This clone was counted only a few times. The chain joins TRBV29-1 to TRBJ1-1; 7 nucleotides align to TRBD1. Germline V gives CDR1 SQVTM, CDR2 ANQGSEA. The V segment lost 3 bases and the J segment 5 bases; nucleotides outside the gene matches: 9. This CDR3 has 14 amino acids. DNA for the CDR3: TGCAGCGTTGATCGGCCCAGGGGGAGGACTGAAGCTTTCTTT. The encoded protein is CSVDRPRGRTEAFF.

The CDR3 bases are TGTGCCAGCAGCAAAGTCCCCCGGGACAGGGTGGAGTACGAGCAGTACTTC. Protein product: CASSKVPRDRVEYEQYF. V usage is TRBV21-1 and J usage is TRBJ2-7; TRBD1 is the table's D call, not checked against the DNA. TRBV21-1 corresponds to a pseudogene. CDR3 length equals 17 residues.

This sequence joins TRBV2 and TRBJ2-1; TRBD2 matches at 8 bases. CDR1 is SNHLY, CDR2 FYNNEI, per germline. After removal of 6 bases from V and 4 bases from J, the junction contained 5 bases not matched to a gene. This CDR3 comprises 14 residues. The DNA of the CDR3 is TGTGCCAGCAGAGGCCTAGCGGGTTACAATGAGCAGTTCTTC. This translates into CASRGLAGYNEQFF.

This chain connects TRBV6-5 to TRBJ2-1; 7 bases are shared with TRBD2. V lost 0 bases and J lost 5; bases outside the gene matches: 4. Germline-derived CDR1 and CDR2 are MNHEY and SVGAGI. CDR3 length: 15 residues. CDR3 DNA sequence: TGTGCCAGCAGTTACTCCGGGACTACCCACAATGAGCAGTTCTTC. Encoded protein: CASSYSGTTHNEQFF.

The chain has TRBV15 and TRBJ2-3; D is unclear. The V gene lost 0 bases and the J gene lost 7 bases, with 23 bases spanning the gap. CDR3 size: 18 residues. CDR1 and CDR2 (germline): LNHNV, YYDKDF (reference sequence). The CDR3: CATSRDRSWVSSVHTQYF. In nucleotides, the CDR3 is TGTGCCACCAGCAGAGATCGCAGTTGGGTTAGCTCAGTGCATACGCAGTATTTT.

The rearrangement uses TRBV5-6 and TRBJ2-7, with 9 bases matching TRBD1. V shed 0 bases and J 1 base; nucleotides not matched to a gene: 8. In germline, CDR1 is SGHDT, CDR2 YYEEEE. The CDR3 has 17 amino acids. Here the CDR3 reads CASSLEPQDRGSYEQYF. The CDR3 DNA follows: TGTGCCAGCAGCTTGGAGCCCCAGGACAGGGGATCCTACGAGCAGTACTTC. Based on the CDR3 plus reference TRBV5-6 and TRBJ2-7, the full variable domain is DAGVTQSPTHLIKTRGQQVTLRCSPKSGHDTVSWYQQALGQGPQFIFQYYEEEERQRGNFPDRFSGHQFPNYSSELNVNALLLGDSALYLCASSLEPQDRGSYEQYFGPGTRLTVT.

The CDR3 protein is CASSSSDRVGGYTF. In nucleotides, the CDR3 is TGCGCCAGCAGCTCGTCGGACAGGGTCGGGGGCTACACCTTC. The chain couples TRBV5-1 to TRBJ1-2, with TRBD1 matching over 8 bases. Germline V gene lookup returns CDR1 SGHRS and CDR2 YFSETQ. The CDR3 covers 14 residues. Germline trimming cut 3 bases from V and 8 bases from J; bases unmatched to any gene: 9.